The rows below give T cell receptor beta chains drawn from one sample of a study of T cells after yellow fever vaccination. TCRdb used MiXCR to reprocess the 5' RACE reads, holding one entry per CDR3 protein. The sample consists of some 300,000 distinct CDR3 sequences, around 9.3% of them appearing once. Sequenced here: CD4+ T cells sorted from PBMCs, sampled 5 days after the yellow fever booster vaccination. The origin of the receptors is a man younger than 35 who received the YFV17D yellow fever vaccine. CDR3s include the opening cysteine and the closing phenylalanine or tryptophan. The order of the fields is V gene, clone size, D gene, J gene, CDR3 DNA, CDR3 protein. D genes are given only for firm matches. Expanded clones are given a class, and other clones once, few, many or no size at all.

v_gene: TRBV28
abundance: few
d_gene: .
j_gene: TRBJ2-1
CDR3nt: TGTGCCAGCAGCCGTAGGTGGGGGGTGGGCTCCTACAATGAGCAGTTCTTC
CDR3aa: CASSRRWGVGSYNEQFF

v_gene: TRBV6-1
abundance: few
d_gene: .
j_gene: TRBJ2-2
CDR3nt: TGTGCCAGCAACCCAGGGCAACCGCCCGGGGAGCTGTTTTTT
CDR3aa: CASNPGQPPGELFF

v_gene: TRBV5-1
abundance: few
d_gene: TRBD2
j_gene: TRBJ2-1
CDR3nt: TGCGCCAGCAGCCCCTGGGTAGCGGGGGAGACTGAGCAGTTCTTC
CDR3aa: CASSPWVAGETEQFF

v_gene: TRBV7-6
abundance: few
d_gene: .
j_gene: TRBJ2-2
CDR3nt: TGTGCCAGCACCAATCCCGGCCAGGGTCCCGGGGAGCTGTTTTTT
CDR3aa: CASTNPGQGPGELFF

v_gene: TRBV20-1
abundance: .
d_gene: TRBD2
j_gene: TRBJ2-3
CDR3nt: TGCAGTGCCGTGACTAGCGGGGGACCAGCTAGCACAGATACGCAGTATTTT
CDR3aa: CSAVTSGGPASTDTQYF

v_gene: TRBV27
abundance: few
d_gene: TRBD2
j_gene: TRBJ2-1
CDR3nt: TGTGCCAGCAGCCCCTGGGAGGGTAACAATGAGCAGTTCTTC
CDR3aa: CASSPWEGNNEQFF

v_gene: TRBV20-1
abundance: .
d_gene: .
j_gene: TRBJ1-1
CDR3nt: TGCAGTGCTAGAGAGGGACATGTGGGGACTGAAGCTTTCTTT
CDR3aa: CSAREGHVGTEAFF

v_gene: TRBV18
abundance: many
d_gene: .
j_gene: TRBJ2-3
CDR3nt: TGTGCCAGCTCACCGGGAGATACGCAGTATTTT
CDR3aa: CASSPGDTQYF

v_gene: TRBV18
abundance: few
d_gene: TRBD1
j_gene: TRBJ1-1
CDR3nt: TGTGCCAGCTCACCACTGACAGGGCCAGCTTTCTTT
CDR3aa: CASSPLTGPAFF

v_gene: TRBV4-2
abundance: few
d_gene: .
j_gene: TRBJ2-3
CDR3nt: TGTGCCAGCAGCCAAGAGTGGGGTGGCACAGATACGCAGTATTTT
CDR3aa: CASSQEWGGTDTQYF

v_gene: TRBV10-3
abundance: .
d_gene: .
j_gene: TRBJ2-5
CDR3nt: TGTGCCATCAGTGAATGGGGACAAGAGACCCAGTACTTC
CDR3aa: CAISEWGQETQYF

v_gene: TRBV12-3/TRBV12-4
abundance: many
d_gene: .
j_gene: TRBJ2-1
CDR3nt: TGTGCCAGCGAGGGGTGGGGGGCCCCAAGTGAGCAGTTCTTC
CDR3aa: CASEGWGAPSEQFF

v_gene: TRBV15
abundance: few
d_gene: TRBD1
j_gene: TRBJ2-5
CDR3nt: TGTGCCACCAGCCGGGACAGGTTAGGGGAGACCCAGTACTTC
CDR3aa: CATSRDRLGETQYF

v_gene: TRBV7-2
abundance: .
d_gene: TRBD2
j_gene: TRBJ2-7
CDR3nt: TGTGCCAGCGGTAGGGACTACTACGAGCAGTACTTC
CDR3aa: CASGRDYYEQYF

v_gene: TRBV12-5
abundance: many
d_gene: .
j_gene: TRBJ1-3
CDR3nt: TGTGCTAGTGGTTTGTACCCGGACTCTGGAAACACCATATATTTT
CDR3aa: CASGLYPDSGNTIYF

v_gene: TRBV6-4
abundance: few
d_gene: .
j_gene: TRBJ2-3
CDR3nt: TGTGCCAGCAGTTTCGGACGCAGCACAGATACGCAGTATTTT
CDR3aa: CASSFGRSTDTQYF

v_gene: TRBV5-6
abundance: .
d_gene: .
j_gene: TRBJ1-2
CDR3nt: TGTGCCAGCAGCTTGGGGGGCATCTATGGCTACACCTTC
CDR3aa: CASSLGGIYGYTF

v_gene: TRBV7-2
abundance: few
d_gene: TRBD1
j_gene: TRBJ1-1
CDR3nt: TGTGCCAGCAGCTACACAGGGGAAACTGAAGCTTTCTTT
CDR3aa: CASSYTGETEAFF

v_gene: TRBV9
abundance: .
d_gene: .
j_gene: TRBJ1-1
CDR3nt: TGTGCCAGCAGCGTAGATGGTCGCGGTGCCTACACTGAAGCTTTCTTT
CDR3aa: CASSVDGRGAYTEAFF

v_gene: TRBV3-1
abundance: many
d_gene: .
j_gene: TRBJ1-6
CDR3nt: TGTGCCAGCAGCCAGCGACACCGAAATTCACCCCTCCACTTT
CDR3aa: CASSQRHRNSPLHF

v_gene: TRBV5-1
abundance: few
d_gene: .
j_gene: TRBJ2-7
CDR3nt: TGCGCCAGCAGGTCCGGGACGGTACCCTACGAGCAGTACTTC
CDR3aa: CASRSGTVPYEQYF

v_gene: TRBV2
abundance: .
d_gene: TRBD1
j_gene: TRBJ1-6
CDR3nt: TGTGCCAGCAGTTCACGGACAGGGAGAAATTCACCCCTCCACTTT
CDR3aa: CASSSRTGRNSPLHF

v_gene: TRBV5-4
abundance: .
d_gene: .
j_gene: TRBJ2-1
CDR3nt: TGTGCCAGCAGCAGGGGGGGCCGAGCCAATGAGCAGTTCTTC
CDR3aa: CASSRGGRANEQFF

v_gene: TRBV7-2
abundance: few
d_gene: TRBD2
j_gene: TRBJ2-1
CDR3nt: TGTGCCAGCAGCCCAGATTCGGCTAGCGGGGGGAATGAGCAGTTCTTC
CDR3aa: CASSPDSASGGNEQFF

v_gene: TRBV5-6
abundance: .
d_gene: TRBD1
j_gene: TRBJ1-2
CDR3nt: TGTGCCAGCAGCTCCAGGGACAGTTGGGACTATGGCTACACCTTC
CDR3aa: CASSSRDSWDYGYTF

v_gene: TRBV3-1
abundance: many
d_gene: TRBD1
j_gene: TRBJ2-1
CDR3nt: TGTGCCAGCAGCGGGACAGGGGATGGGTACAATGAGCAGTTCTTC
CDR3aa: CASSGTGDGYNEQFF

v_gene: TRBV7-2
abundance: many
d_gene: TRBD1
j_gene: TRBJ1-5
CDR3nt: TGTGCCAGCAGCTTTGGGACAGTCAATCAGCCCCAGCATTTT
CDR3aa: CASSFGTVNQPQHF

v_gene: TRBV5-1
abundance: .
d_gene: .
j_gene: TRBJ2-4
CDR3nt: TGCGCCAGCAGCTTGGAGGGGGAGCCCAACATTCAGTACTTC
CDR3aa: CASSLEGEPNIQYF

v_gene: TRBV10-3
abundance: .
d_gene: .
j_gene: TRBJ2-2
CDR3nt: TGTGCCATCAACCTATCGGGGGACACCGGGGAGCTGTTTTTT
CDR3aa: CAINLSGDTGELFF

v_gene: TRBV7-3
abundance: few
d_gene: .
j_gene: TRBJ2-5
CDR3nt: TGTGCCAGCAGCTTAGAGGGGCGGGATGCGACCCAGTACTTC
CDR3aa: CASSLEGRDATQYF

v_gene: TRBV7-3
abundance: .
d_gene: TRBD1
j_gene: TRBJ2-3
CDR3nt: TGTGCCAGCAGCCAAATATCGGGGCGGACAGGGCCGCAGTATTTT
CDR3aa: CASSQISGRTGPQYF

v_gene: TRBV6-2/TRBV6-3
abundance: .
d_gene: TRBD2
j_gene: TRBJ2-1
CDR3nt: TGTGCCAGCACCGGACCGACTAGCGGGGACTACAATGAGCAGTTCTTC
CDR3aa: CASTGPTSGDYNEQFF

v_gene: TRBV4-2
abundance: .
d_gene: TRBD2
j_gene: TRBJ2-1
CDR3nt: TGTGCCAGCAGCCAAGAAAGGCTCCGGAGCGGGGGTAATGAGCAGTTCTTC
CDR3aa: CASSQERLRSGGNEQFF

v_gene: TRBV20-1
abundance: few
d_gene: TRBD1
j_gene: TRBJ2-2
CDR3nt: TGCAGTGCTAGAGAGGGGACAGGGCTAGCCGGGGAGCTGTTTTTT
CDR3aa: CSAREGTGLAGELFF

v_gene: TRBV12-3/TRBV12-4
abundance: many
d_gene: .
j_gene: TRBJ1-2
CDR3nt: TGTGCCAGCAGAGAACCAGGGCGCTATGGCTACACCTTC
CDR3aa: CASREPGRYGYTF

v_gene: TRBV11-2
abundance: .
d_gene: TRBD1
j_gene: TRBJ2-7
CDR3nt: TGTGCCAGCAGCTTACTTCCAGGGGGCTACGAGCAGTACTTC
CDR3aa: CASSLLPGGYEQYF